A selection of T cell receptor beta chains follows, all from one sample in a study of control samples from healthy donors and cancer patients. This table comes from immunoSEQ multiplex PCR, and its TCRdb copy is limited to in-frame clones, with some not included. The sample contains 190,000 or so clones, approximately 92% of which appear only once. Source material: blood. The receptors derive from a man aged 18 to 29 in good health. CDR3s include the opening cysteine and the closing phenylalanine or tryptophan. The order of the fields is V gene, D gene, J gene, clone size, CDR3 DNA, CDR3 protein. The D gene is left open where the match is weak. For some rows the clone size is stated as once, few or many, or as a class when expanded; others skip it.

V gene: TRBV2
D gene: .
J gene: TRBJ1-6
clone size: .
CDR3 DNA: TGTGCCAGCAGGCCAGATGTTAGCTCCTATAATTCACCCCTCCACTTT
CDR3 protein: CASRPDVSSYNSPLHF

V gene: TRBV12-5
D gene: .
J gene: TRBJ2-7
clone size: .
CDR3 DNA: TGTGCTAGTGGTTTGGAGCGGATTAAGCAGTACTTC
CDR3 protein: CASGLERIKQYF

V gene: TRBV18
D gene: .
J gene: TRBJ1-4
clone size: .
CDR3 DNA: TGTGCCAGCTCACCACGGAGCGGAACTAATGAAAAACTGTTTTTT
CDR3 protein: CASSPRSGTNEKLFF

V gene: TRBV18
D gene: .
J gene: TRBJ1-1
clone size: .
CDR3 DNA: TGTGCCAGCTCACCAACTAATACGGGGTCGACTGAAGCTTTCTTT
CDR3 protein: CASSPTNTGSTEAFF

V gene: TRBV6-5
D gene: .
J gene: TRBJ1-3
clone size: .
CDR3 DNA: TGTGCCAGCAGTTACTCTTCTAGGCGGGGAAACACCATATATTTT
CDR3 protein: CASSYSSRRGNTIYF

V gene: TRBV6-5
D gene: TRBD1
J gene: TRBJ1-2
clone size: .
CDR3 DNA: TGTGCCAGCAGTTACTCGGACAGGGGGGGGAAAGGCTACACCTTC
CDR3 protein: CASSYSDRGGKGYTF

V gene: TRBV5-1
D gene: TRBD1
J gene: TRBJ1-6
clone size: .
CDR3 DNA: TGCGCCAGCAGCTCGGACAGGGCCCTCAATTCACCCCTCCACTTT
CDR3 protein: CASSSDRALNSPLHF

V gene: TRBV30
D gene: .
J gene: TRBJ2-2
clone size: .
CDR3 DNA: TGTGCCTGGAGGCGGGGAGTGACCGGGGAGCTGTTTTTT
CDR3 protein: CAWRRGVTGELFF

V gene: TRBV6-5
D gene: TRBD1
J gene: TRBJ2-7
clone size: .
CDR3 DNA: TGTGCCAGCAGTAGACAGGGCTACGAGCAGTACTTC
CDR3 protein: CASSRQGYEQYF

V gene: TRBV2
D gene: .
J gene: TRBJ2-7
clone size: .
CDR3 DNA: TGTGCCAGCAGTTCCGGGTCCTACGAGCAGTACTTC
CDR3 protein: CASSSGSYEQYF

V gene: TRBV5-1
D gene: .
J gene: TRBJ2-7
clone size: .
CDR3 DNA: TGCGCCAGCAGCCCCCGATTGGGGGGCCGCTCCTACGAGCAGTACTTC
CDR3 protein: CASSPRLGGRSYEQYF

V gene: TRBV5-1
D gene: TRBD1
J gene: TRBJ1-5
clone size: .
CDR3 DNA: TGCGCCAGCAGCTTTGGGACAGAGGCGAATCAGCCCCAGCATTTT
CDR3 protein: CASSFGTEANQPQHF

V gene: TRBV24-1
D gene: .
J gene: TRBJ1-2
clone size: .
CDR3 DNA: TGTGCCACCAGTGATTTGAACAGGGTGGAAGGCTACACCTTC
CDR3 protein: CATSDLNRVEGYTF

V gene: TRBV4-2
D gene: .
J gene: TRBJ2-1
clone size: .
CDR3 DNA: TGTGCCAGCAGCTCCGGGAATGAGCAGTTCTTC
CDR3 protein: CASSSGNEQFF

V gene: TRBV7-6
D gene: TRBD1
J gene: TRBJ2-7
clone size: .
CDR3 DNA: TGTGCCAGCAGCTCGGGACAGGGCGAGCAGTACTTC
CDR3 protein: CASSSGQGEQYF

V gene: TRBV11-3
D gene: .
J gene: TRBJ2-5
clone size: .
CDR3 DNA: TGTGCCAGCAGCTTGGAACAGTCAGAGACCCAGTACTTC
CDR3 protein: CASSLEQSETQYF

V gene: TRBV10-3
D gene: .
J gene: TRBJ2-7
clone size: .
CDR3 DNA: TGTGCCATCAGTGAGTCGAAGGACGAGCAGTACTTC
CDR3 protein: CAISESKDEQYF

V gene: TRBV5-1
D gene: TRBD1
J gene: TRBJ2-3
clone size: .
CDR3 DNA: TGCGCCAGCAGCCCGGGACAGAGCACAGATACGCAGTATTTT
CDR3 protein: CASSPGQSTDTQYF

V gene: TRBV5-1
D gene: .
J gene: TRBJ1-6
clone size: .
CDR3 DNA: TGCGCCAGCAGCTTACAGGATAATTCACCCCTCCACTTT
CDR3 protein: CASSLQDNSPLHF

V gene: TRBV24-1
D gene: .
J gene: TRBJ2-1
clone size: .
CDR3 DNA: TGTGCCACCAGTCGCCCGGGGACCCAAGGGGATGAGCAGTTCTTC
CDR3 protein: CATSRPGTQGDEQFF

V gene: TRBV12-5
D gene: .
J gene: TRBJ1-1
clone size: .
CDR3 DNA: TGTGCTAGTGGTTTGCCCCCGCGGGATGAAGCTTTCTTT
CDR3 protein: CASGLPPRDEAFF

V gene: TRBV6-5
D gene: .
J gene: TRBJ1-6
clone size: .
CDR3 DNA: TGTGCCAGCAGCCCACTGGGAGGGTCACCCCTCCACTTT
CDR3 protein: CASSPLGGSPLHF

V gene: TRBV7-8
D gene: TRBD2
J gene: TRBJ2-7
clone size: .
CDR3 DNA: TGTGCCAGCAGCTCCTCGGCGGGGCTAGCGGCCGTGGACGAGCAGTACTTC
CDR3 protein: CASSSSAGLAAVDEQYF

V gene: TRBV6-4
D gene: .
J gene: TRBJ1-6
clone size: .
CDR3 DNA: TGTGCCAGCAGTGACGGGACAAATAATTCACCCCTCCACTTT
CDR3 protein: CASSDGTNNSPLHF

V gene: TRBV10-3
D gene: .
J gene: TRBJ1-1
clone size: once
CDR3 DNA: TGTGCCATCAGTGATAAGGGTGACACTGAAGCTTTCTTT
CDR3 protein: CAISDKGDTEAFF

V gene: TRBV10-2
D gene: .
J gene: TRBJ1-2
clone size: .
CDR3 DNA: TGCGCCAGCAGACGGGGGGTAAATGACTATGGCTACACCTTC
CDR3 protein: CASRRGVNDYGYTF

V gene: TRBV5-1
D gene: .
J gene: TRBJ2-2
clone size: .
CDR3 DNA: TGCGCCAGCAGCTTGACCGCAGGTAACACCGGGGAGCTGTTTTTT
CDR3 protein: CASSLTAGNTGELFF

V gene: TRBV7-2
D gene: TRBD1
J gene: TRBJ1-2
clone size: once
CDR3 DNA: TGTGCCAGCAGCTTAGACAGGGGCCCCTATGGCTACACCTTC
CDR3 protein: CASSLDRGPYGYTF

V gene: TRBV4-1
D gene: .
J gene: TRBJ1-2
clone size: .
CDR3 DNA: TGCGCCAGCAGCCAAACCGGGACGTCCTATGGCTACCCCTTC
CDR3 protein: CASSQTGTSYGYPF

V gene: TRBV6-5
D gene: .
J gene: TRBJ2-7
clone size: .
CDR3 DNA: TGTGCCACCCTACGTTATTTGGGGGTTCCGGGCGAGCAGTACTTC
CDR3 protein: CATLRYLGVPGEQYF

V gene: TRBV19
D gene: TRBD2
J gene: TRBJ2-4
clone size: .
CDR3 DNA: TGTGCCAGTAGTATAGATTTCGGGGAGGGGGCCAAAAACATTCAGTACTTC
CDR3 protein: CASSIDFGEGAKNIQYF

V gene: TRBV30
D gene: .
J gene: TRBJ1-6
clone size: .
CDR3 DNA: TGTGCCTGGAACACGGGGTATTCACCCCTCCACTTT
CDR3 protein: CAWNTGYSPLHF

V gene: TRBV1
D gene: .
J gene: TRBJ2-3
clone size: .
CDR3 DNA: TGCACCAGCAGCCAAGATATAGGGCGGGGAAGGGCAGATACGCAGTATTTT
CDR3 protein: CTSSQDIGRGRADTQYF